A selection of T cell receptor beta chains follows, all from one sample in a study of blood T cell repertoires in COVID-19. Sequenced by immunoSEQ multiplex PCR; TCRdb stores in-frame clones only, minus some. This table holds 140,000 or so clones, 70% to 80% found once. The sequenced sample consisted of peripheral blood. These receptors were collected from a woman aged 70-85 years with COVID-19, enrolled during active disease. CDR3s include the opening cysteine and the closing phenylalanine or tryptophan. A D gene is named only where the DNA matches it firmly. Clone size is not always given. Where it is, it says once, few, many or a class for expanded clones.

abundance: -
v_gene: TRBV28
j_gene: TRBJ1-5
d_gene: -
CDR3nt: TGTGCCAGCAGTACCGGGAATAGCAATCAGCCCCAGCATTTT
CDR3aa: CASSTGNSNQPQHF

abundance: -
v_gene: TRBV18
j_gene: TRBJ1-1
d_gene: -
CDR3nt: TGTGCCAGCTCAATCATGGGAGATGGCACTGAAGCTTTCTTT
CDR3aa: CASSIMGDGTEAFF

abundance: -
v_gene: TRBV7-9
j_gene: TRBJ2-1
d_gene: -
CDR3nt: TGTGCCAGCTTCGGCAGGGTAGAGAATGAGCAGTTCTTC
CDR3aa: CASFGRVENEQFF

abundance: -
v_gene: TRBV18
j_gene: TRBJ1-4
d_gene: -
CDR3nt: TGTGCCAGCTCACCAAGTATCAGTGAAAAACTGTTTTTT
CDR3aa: CASSPSISEKLFF

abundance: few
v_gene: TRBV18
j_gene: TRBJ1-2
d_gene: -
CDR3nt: TGTGCCAGCTCCCCCGACAGTCTCTATGGCTACACCTTC
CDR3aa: CASSPDSLYGYTF

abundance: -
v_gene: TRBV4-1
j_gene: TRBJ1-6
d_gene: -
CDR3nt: TGCGCCAGCAGCCAAGAGTCGATTTCGGGTTCACCCCTCCACTTT
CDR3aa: CASSQESISGSPLHF

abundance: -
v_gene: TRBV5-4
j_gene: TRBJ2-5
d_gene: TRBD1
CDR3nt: TGTGCCAGCAGCACTGGTACAGGGGGCGGAGAGACCCAGTACTTC
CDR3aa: CASSTGTGGGETQYF

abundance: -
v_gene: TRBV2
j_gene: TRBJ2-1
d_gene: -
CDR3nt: TGTGCCAGCAGAGGGGGTGATAGCCCTAATGAGCAGTTCTTC
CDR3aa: CASRGGDSPNEQFF

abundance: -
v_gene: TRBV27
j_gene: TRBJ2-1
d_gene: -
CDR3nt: TGTGCCAGCAGTTTGGGGGGACCCCTCAATGAGCAGTTCTTC
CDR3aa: CASSLGGPLNEQFF

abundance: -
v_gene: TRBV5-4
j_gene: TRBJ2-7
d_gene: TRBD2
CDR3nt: TGTGCCAGCAGCTCCGCTGGACTAGCGGATACCTACGAGCAGTACTTC
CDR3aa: CASSSAGLADTYEQYF

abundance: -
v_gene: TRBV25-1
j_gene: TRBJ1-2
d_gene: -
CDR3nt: TGTGCCAGCAGTGAACAAACTCGGAGTGGCTACACCTTC
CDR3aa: CASSEQTRSGYTF

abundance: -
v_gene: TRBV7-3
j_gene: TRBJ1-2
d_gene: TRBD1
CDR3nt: TGTGCCAGCAGCTTAACAGGGACAGGTGGTGGCTACACCTTC
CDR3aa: CASSLTGTGGGYTF

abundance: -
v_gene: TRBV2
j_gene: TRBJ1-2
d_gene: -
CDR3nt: TGTGCCAGCAGTGCGGGGGGACGTAGCTATGGCTACACCTTC
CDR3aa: CASSAGGRSYGYTF

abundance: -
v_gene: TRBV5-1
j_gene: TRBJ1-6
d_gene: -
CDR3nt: TGCGCCAGCAGCTTGATGGGGCCAGGGGTCAGTTCACCCCTCCACTTT
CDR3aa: CASSLMGPGVSSPLHF

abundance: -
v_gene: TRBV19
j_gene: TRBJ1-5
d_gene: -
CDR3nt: TGTGCCAGTAGTCTAAATCAGCCCCAGCATTTT
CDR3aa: CASSLNQPQHF

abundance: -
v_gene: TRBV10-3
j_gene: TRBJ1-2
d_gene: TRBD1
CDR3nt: TGTGCCATCACCGGGGACAGGGCGAGAAACTATGGCTACACCTTC
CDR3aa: CAITGDRARNYGYTF